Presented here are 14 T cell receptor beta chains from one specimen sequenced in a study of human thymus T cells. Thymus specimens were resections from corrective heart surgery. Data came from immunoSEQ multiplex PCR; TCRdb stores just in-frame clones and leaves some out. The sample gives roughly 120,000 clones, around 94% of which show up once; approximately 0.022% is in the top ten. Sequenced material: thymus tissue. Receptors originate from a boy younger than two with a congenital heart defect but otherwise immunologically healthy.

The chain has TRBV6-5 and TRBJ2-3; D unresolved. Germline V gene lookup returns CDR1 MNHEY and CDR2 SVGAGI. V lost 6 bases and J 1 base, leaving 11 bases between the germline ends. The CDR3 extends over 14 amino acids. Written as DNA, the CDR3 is TGTGCCAGCAGCCCCTCTAGATGCACAGATACGCAGTATTTT. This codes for CASSPSRCTDTQYF.

DNA for the CDR3: TGTGCCACCAGCTTTTGGGGGGTGGGACGGCTGGATACGCAGTATTTT. Translation: CATSFWGVGRLDTQYF. The chain joins TRBV15 to TRBJ2-3, with a weak D call TRBD2 (6 bases). The CDR3 runs to 16 residues. Trimming took off 5 bases at V and 6 bases at J, with 21 bases between the two ends. Germline V gives CDR1 LNHNV, CDR2 YYDKDF (reference sequence).

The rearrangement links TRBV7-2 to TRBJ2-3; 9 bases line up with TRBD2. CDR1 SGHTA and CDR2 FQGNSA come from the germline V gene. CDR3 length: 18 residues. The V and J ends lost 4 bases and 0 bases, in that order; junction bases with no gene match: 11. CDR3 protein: CASSSRVGGGVSTDTQYF. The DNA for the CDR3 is TGTGCCAGCAGCTCCAGGGTCGGCGGGGGGGTTAGCACAGATACGCAGTATTTT. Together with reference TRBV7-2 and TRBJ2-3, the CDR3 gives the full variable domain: GAGVSQSPSNKVTEKGKDVELRCDPISGHTALYWYRQSLGQGLEFLIYFQGNSAPDKSGLPSDRFSAERTGGSVSTLTIQRTQQEDSAVYLCASSSRVGGGVSTDTQYFGPGTRLTVL.

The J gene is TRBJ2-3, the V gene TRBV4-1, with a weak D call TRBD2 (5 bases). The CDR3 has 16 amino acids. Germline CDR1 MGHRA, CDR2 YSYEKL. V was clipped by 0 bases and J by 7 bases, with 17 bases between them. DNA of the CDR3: TGCGCCAGCAGCCAAGAAAACGGGATCCCGTCAAATACGCAGTATTTT. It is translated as CASSQENGIPSNTQYF.

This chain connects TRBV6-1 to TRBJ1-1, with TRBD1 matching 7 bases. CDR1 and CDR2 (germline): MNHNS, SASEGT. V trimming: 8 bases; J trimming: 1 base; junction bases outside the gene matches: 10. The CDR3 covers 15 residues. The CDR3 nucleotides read TGTGCCAGCGGGGGTGAAGGACAGGAGAACACTGAAGCTTTCTTT. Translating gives CASGGEGQENTEAFF.

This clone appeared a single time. The CDR3 reads CASSGILAGGPDTQYF. CDR3 sequence (DNA): TGTGCCAGCAGCGGCATCCTAGCGGGGGGGCCAGATACGCAGTATTTT. This chain connects TRBV9 to TRBJ2-3; 12 nucleotides match TRBD2. The CDR3 covers 16 residues. With 3 bases clipped from V and 4 bases from J, the junction kept 6 bases outside the gene matches. Germline loops: CDR1 SGDLS, CDR2 YYNGEE. Based on the CDR3 plus reference TRBV9 and TRBJ2-3, the full variable domain is DSGVTQTPKHLITATGQRVTLRCSPRSGDLSVYWYQQSLDQGLQFLIQYYNGEERAKGNILERFSAQQFPDLHSELNLSSLELGDSALYFCASSGILAGGPDTQYFGPGTRLTVL.

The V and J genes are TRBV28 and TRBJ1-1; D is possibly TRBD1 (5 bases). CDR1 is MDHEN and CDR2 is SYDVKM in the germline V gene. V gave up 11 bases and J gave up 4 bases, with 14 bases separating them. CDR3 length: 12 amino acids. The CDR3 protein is CAPVLGGTEAFF. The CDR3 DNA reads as TGTGCCCCCGTGTTGGGGGGCACTGAAGCTTTCTTT.

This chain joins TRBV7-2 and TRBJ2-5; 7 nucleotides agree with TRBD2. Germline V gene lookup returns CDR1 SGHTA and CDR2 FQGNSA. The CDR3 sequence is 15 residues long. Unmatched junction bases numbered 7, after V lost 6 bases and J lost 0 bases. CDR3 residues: CASSLPSGNQETQYF. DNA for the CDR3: TGTGCCAGCAGTCTCCCTAGCGGAAACCAAGAGACCCAGTACTTC.

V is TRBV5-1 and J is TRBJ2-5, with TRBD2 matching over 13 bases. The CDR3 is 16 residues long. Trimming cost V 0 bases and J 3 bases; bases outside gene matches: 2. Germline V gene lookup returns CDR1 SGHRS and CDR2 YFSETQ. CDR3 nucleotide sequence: TGCGCCAGCAGCTTGGAGGGGACTAGCGGGGAAGAGACCCAGTACTTC. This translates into CASSLEGTSGEETQYF.

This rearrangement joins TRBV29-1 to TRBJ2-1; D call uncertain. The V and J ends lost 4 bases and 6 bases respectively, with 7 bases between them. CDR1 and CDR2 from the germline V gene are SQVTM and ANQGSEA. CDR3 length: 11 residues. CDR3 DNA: TGCAGCGTTGGTCCCATCAATGAGCAGTTCTTC. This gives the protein CSVGPINEQFF.

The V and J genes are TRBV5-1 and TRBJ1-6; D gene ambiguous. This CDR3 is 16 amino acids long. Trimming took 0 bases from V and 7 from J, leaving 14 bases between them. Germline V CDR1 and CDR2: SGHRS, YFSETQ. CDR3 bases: TGCGCCAGCAGCTTGGGTCGTGGGCAGCTAAATTCACCCCTCCACTTT. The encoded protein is CASSLGRGQLNSPLHF.

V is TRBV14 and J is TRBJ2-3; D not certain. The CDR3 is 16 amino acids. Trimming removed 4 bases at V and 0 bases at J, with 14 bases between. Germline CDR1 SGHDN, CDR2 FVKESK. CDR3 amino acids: CASSPMTGPSTDTQYF. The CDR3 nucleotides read TGTGCCAGCAGCCCGATGACCGGTCCTAGCACAGATACGCAGTATTTT.

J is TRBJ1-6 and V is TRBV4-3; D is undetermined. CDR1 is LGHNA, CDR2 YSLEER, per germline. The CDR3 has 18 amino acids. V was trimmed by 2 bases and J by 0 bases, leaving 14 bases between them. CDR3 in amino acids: CASSQYYRQSSYNSPLHF. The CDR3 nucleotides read TGCGCCAGCAGCCAATATTACCGCCAGAGCTCCTATAATTCACCCCTCCACTTT.

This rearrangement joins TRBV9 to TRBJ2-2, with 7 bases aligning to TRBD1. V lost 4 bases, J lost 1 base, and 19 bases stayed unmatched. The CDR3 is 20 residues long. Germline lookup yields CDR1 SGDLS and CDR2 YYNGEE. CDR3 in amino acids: CASSPKRGRGRPLNTGELFF. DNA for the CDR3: TGTGCCAGCAGCCCCAAGAGAGGAAGGGGGCGCCCACTGAACACCGGGGAGCTGTTTTTT. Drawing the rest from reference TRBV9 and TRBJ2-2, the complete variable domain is DSGVTQTPKHLITATGQRVTLRCSPRSGDLSVYWYQQSLDQGLQFLIQYYNGEERAKGNILERFSAQQFPDLHSELNLSSLELGDSALYFCASSPKRGRGRPLNTGELFFGEGSRLTVL.